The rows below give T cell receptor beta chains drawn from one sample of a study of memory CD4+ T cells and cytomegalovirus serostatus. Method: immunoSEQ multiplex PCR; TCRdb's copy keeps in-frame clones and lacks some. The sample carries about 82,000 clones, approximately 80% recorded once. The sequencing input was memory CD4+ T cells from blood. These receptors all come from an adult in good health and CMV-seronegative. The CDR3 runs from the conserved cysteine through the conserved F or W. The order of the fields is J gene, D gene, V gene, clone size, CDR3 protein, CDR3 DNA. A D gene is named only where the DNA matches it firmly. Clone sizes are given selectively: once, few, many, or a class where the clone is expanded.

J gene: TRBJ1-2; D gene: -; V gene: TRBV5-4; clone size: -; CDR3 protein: CASSFGQRSNYGYTF; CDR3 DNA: TGTGCCAGCAGTTTTGGACAGCGGAGTAACTATGGCTACACCTTC
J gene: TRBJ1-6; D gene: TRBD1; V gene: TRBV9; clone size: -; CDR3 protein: CASSLDRGRSLHF; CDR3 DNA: TGTGCCAGCAGCCTAGACAGGGGTCGGTCCCTCCACTTT
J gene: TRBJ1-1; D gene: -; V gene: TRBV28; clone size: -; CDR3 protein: CASSLRTLNTEAFF; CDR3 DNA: TGTGCCAGCAGCCTTCGGACCTTGAACACTGAAGCTTTCTTT
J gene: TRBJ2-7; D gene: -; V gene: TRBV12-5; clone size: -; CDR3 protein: CASGLARYEQYF; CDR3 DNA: TGTGCTAGTGGTTTGGCGCGCTACGAGCAGTACTTC
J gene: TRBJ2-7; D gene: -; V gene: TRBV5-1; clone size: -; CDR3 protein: CASSLPGYEQYF; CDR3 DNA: TGCGCCAGCAGCTTGCCAGGCTACGAGCAGTACTTC
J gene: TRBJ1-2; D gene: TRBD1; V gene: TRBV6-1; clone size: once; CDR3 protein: CASRPPGQGAFYTF; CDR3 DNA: TGTGCCAGCAGACCTCCGGGACAGGGGGCCTTCTACACCTTC
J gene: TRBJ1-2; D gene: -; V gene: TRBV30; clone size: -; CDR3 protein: CAWAENLYGYTF; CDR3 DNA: TGTGCCTGGGCCGAAAACCTCTATGGCTACACCTTC
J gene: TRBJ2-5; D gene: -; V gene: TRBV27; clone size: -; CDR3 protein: CASSLGPPETQYF; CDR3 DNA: TGTGCCAGCAGTTTGGGGCCCCCAGAGACCCAGTACTTC
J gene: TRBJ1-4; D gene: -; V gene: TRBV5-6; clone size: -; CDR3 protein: CASSFRGNEKLFF; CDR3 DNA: TGTGCCAGCAGCTTCAGGGGTAATGAAAAACTGTTTTTT
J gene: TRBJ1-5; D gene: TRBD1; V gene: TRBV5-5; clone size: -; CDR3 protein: CASSPILFPGQDQPQHF; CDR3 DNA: TGTGCCAGCAGCCCTATCTTATTCCCGGGACAGGATCAGCCCCAGCATTTT
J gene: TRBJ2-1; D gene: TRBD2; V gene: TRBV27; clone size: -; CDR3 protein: CASSLWTTSGVSYNEQFF; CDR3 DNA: TGTGCCAGCAGTTTATGGACGACTAGCGGGGTCTCCTACAATGAGCAGTTCTTC
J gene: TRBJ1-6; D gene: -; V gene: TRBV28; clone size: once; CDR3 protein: CASSDIPDGRNNSPLHF; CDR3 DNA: TGTGCCAGCAGTGATATCCCGGACGGTCGGAATAATTCACCCCTCCACTTT
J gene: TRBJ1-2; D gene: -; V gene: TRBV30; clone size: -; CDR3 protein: CAWSVQSVGGSYTF; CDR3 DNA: TGTGCCTGGAGTGTACAGAGTGTCGGCGGCAGCTACACCTTC
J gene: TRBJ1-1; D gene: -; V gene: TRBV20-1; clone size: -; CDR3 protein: CSARTETEAFF; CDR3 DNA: TGCAGTGCAAGGACAGAGACTGAAGCTTTCTTT
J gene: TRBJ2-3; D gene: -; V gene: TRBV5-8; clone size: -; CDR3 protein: CASNHGTAGGDTQYF; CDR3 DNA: TGTGCCAGCAACCATGGGACGGCTGGGGGAGATACGCAGTATTTT
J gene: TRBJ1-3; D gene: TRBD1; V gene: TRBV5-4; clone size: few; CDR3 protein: CASSLGTGGKGNTIYF; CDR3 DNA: TGTGCCAGCAGCTTGGGGACAGGGGGCAAGGGAAACACCATATATTTT
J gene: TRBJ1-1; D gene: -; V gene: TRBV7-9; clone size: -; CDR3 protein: CASSLTAGNTEAFF; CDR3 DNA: TGTGCCAGCAGCTTGACCGCTGGGAACACTGAAGCTTTCTTT